This T cell receptor (beta chain) was profiled in a study of blood T cell repertoires in COVID-19. About the study: COVID-19 samples collected from the United States, Italy and Spain covered acute and convalescent phases. T cells, B-cell-depleted T cells, or PBMCs provided the cDNA or gDNA that served as material.

In this sample, this clone turned up many times. The junction had 14 bases not matched to a gene; V was cut back by 3 bases and J by 6 bases. Germline V gene data show CDR1 as DFQATT and CDR2 as SNEGSKA (reference sequence). The CDR3 totals 17 residues. In the original workflow: Reference gene primer amplification yielded estimated nucleated cell counts. Sequenced by immunoSEQ multiplex PCR; TCRdb stores in-frame clones only, minus some. The V and J calls and clone size come from that table; D and trimming were worked out from the DNA. Counted here are approximately 240,000 clones, approximately 81% occurring once; the ten biggest clones make up roughly 20%.

What was sequenced was peripheral blood. This clonotype was obtained from a woman older than 75 with active or convalescent COVID-19. The chain recombines TRBV20-1 with TRBJ2-2, with 9 bases matching TRBD2. Here the CDR3 DNA reads TGCAGTGCTAGTACCCAGTCGAGCGGGGGGAGAGCCGGGGAGCTGTTTTTT. This gives the protein CSASTQSSGGRAGELFF.